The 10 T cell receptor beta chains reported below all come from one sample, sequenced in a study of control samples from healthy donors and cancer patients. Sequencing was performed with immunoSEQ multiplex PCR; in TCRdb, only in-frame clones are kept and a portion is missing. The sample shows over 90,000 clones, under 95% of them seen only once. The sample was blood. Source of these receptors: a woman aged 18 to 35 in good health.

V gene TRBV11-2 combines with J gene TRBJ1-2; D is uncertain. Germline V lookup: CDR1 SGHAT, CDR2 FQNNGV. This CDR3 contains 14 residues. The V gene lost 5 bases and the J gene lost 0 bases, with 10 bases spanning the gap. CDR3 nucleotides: TGTGCCAGCAGCGAGGGAGGATCTAACTATGGCTACACCTTC. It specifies CASSEGGSNYGYTF.

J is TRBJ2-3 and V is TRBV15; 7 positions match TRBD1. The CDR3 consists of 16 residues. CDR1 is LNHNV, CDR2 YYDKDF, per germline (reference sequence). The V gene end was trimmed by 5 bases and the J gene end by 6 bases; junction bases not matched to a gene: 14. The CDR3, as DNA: TGTGCCACCAGCGGACAGGACCTTTTCGGCGGCGATACGCAGTATTTT. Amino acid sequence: CATSGQDLFGGDTQYF. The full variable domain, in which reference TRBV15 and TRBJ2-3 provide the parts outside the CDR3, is DAMVIQNPRYQVTQFGKPVTLSCSQTLNHNVMYWYQQKSSQAPKLLFHYYDKDFNNEADTPDNFQSRRPNTSFCFLDIRSPGLGDTAMYLCATSGQDLFGGDTQYFGPGTRLTVL.

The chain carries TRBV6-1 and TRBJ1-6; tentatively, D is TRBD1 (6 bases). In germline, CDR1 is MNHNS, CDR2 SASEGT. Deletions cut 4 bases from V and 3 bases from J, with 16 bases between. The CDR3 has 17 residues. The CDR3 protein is CASSGSRTVSYNSPLHF. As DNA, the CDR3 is TGTGCCAGCAGTGGGTCCCGGACAGTGAGCTATAATTCACCCCTCCACTTT.

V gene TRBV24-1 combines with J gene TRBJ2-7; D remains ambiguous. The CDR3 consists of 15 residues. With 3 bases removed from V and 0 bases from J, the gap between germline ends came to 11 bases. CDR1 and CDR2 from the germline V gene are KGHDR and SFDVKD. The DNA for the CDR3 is TGTGCCACCAGTGATAGCCAAAGGCACTCCTACGAGCAGTACTTC. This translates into CATSDSQRHSYEQYF.

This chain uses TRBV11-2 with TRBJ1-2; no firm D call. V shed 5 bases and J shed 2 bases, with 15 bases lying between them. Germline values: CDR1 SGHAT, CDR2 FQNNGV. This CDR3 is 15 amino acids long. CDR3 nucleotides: TGTGCCAGCAGCGGAGAGGCCCGTTTGAACTATGGCTACACCTTC. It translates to CASSGEARLNYGYTF.

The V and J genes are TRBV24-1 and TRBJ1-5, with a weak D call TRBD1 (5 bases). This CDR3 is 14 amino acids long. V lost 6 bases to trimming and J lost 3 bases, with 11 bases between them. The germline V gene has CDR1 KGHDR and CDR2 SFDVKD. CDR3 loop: CATSTGSLNQPQHF. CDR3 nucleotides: TGTGCCACCAGTACAGGCAGCCTCAATCAGCCCCAGCATTTT.

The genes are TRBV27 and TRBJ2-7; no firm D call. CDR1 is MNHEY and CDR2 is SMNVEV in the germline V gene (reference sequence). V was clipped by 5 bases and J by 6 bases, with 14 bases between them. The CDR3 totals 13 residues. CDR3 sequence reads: CASSVGPLSEQYF. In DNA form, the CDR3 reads TGTGCCAGCAGTGTAGGGCCTCTTAGCGAGCAGTACTTC.

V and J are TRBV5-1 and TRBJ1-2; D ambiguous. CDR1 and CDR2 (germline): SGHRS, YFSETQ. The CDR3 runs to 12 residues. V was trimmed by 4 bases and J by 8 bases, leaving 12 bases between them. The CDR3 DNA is TGCGCCAGCAGCCTTACTTCGGAAGGCTACACCTTC. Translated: CASSLTSEGYTF.

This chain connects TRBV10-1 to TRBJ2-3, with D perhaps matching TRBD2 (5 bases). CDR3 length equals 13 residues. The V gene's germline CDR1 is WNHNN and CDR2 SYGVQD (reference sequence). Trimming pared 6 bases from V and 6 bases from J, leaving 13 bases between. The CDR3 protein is CASRGSASDTQYF. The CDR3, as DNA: TGCGCCAGCAGGGGGAGTGCGTCGGATACGCAGTATTTT.

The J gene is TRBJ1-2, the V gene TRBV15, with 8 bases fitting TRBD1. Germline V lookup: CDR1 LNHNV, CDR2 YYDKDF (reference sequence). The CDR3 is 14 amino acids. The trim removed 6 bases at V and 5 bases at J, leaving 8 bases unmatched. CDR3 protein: CATRLDREGYGYTF. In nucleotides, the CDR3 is TGTGCCACCAGACTGGACAGGGAGGGGTATGGCTACACCTTC.